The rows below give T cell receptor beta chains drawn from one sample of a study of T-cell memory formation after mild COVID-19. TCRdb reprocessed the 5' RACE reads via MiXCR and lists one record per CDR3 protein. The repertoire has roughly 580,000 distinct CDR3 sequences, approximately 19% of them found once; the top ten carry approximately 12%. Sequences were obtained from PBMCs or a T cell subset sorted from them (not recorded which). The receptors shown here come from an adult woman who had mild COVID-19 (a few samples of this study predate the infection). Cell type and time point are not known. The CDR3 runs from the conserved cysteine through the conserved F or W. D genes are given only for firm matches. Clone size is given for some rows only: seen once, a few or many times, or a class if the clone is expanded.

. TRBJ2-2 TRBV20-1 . CSASGQINTGELFF TGCAGTGCCAGCGGACAGATAAACACCGGGGAGCTGTTTTTT
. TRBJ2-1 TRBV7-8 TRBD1 CASSTWDREDNEQFF TGTGCCAGCAGCACGTGGGACAGGGAAGACAATGAGCAGTTCTTC
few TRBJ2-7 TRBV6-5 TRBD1 CASSYSGQGAYEQYF TGTGCCAGCAGTTACTCCGGACAGGGAGCCTACGAGCAGTACTTC
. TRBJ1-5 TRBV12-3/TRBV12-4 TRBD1 CASTQGSRNQPQHF TGTGCCAGCACACAGGGGTCTCGGAATCAGCCCCAGCATTTT
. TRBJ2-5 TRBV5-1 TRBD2 CASSWGTSGRHETQYF TGCGCCAGCAGCTGGGGGACTAGCGGGAGGCACGAGACCCAGTACTTC
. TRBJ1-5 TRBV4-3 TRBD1 CASSQGTGGDQPQHF TGCGCCAGCAGCCAAGGGACAGGGGGTGATCAGCCCCAGCATTTT
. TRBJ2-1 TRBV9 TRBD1 CASSVEGQVSHEQFF TGTGCCAGCAGCGTAGAGGGACAGGTCAGCCATGAGCAGTTCTTC
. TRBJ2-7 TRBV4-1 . CASSQEGQGGYEQYF TGCGCCAGCAGCCAAGAGGGTCAGGGGGGTTACGAGCAGTACTTC
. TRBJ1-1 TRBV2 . CASSEQGGWGTEAFF TGTGCCAGCAGTGAACAGGGTGGTTGGGGCACTGAAGCTTTCTTT
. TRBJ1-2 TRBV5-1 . CASSTHGRGYGYTF TGCGCCAGCAGCACTCATGGTCGGGGCTATGGCTACACCTTC
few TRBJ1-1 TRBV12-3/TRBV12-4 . CASTLRGSDTEAFF TGTGCCAGCACCCTAAGGGGTAGCGACACTGAAGCTTTCTTT
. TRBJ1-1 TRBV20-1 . CSARFAGGLNTEAFF TGCAGTGCTAGGTTTGCTGGGGGGTTGAACACTGAAGCTTTCTTT
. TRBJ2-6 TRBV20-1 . CSARDGGDGANVLTF TGCAGTGCTAGAGATGGCGGGGACGGGGCCAACGTCCTGACTTTC
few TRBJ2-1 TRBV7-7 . CASSLALEGSLFF TGTGCTAGCAGCTTAGCGTTAGAAGGGAGTCTGTTCTTC
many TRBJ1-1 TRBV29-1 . CSVNSGRGTEAFF TGCAGCGTTAATTCGGGGAGGGGCACTGAAGCTTTCTTT
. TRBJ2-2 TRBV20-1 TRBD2 CSARALAGVPGELFF TGCAGTGCTAGAGCCCTAGCGGGAGTTCCCGGGGAGCTGTTTTTT
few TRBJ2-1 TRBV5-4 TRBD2 CASSYGTSPYNEQFF TGTGCCAGCAGCTATGGGACTAGCCCTTACAATGAGCAGTTCTTC
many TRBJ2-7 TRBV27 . CAHYVIYFHEQYF TGTGCCCATTACGTGATATATTTCCACGAGCAGTACTTC
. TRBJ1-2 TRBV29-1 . CSVEGQGKGGYTF TGCAGCGTTGAAGGCCAGGGAAAAGGTGGCTACACCTTC
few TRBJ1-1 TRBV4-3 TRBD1 CASSQVFRDGTVNTEAFF TGCGCCAGCAGCCAAGTGTTCAGGGACGGGACAGTAAACACTGAAGCTTTCTTT
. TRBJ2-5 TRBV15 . CATSAAFIKETQYF TGTGCCACCAGCGCAGCCTTCATAAAAGAGACCCAGTACTTC
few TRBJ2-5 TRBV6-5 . CASSVDRQETQYF TGTGCCAGCAGCGTAGACAGGCAAGAGACCCAGTACTTC
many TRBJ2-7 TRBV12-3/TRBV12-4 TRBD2 CASSSGRYEQYF TGTGCCAGCAGTAGCGGGAGGTACGAGCAGTACTTC
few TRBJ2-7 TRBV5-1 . CASSPGTDHYEQYF TGCGCCAGCAGCCCCGGGACTGATCACTACGAGCAGTACTTC
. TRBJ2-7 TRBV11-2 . CASSRTDQIYEQYF TGTGCCAGCAGCCGGACTGACCAGATTTACGAGCAGTACTTC
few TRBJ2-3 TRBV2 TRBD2 CASRWNPGGASTDTQYF TGTGCCAGCAGGTGGAACCCGGGGGGGGCAAGCACAGATACGCAGTATTTT
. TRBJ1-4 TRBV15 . CATSRGGGPRRSEKEKLFF TGTGCCACCAGCAGAGGGGGAGGCCCCCGGCGCAGTGAGAAAGAAAAACTGTTTTTT
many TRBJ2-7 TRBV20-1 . CSARPMSTVPEQYF TGCAGTGCTAGACCCATGTCGACAGTCCCCGAGCAGTACTTC
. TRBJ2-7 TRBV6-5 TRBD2 CASSFPPTSGSPRLNEQYF TGTGCCAGCAGTTTTCCCCCGACTAGCGGGAGCCCTAGGTTAAACGAGCAGTACTTC
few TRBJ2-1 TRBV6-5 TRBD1 CASSKGQGLSSEQFF TGTGCCAGCAGTAAAGGACAGGGTTTATCATCAGAGCAGTTCTTC
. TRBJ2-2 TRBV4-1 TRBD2 CASNQASGENTGELFF TGCGCCAGCAATCAGGCTAGCGGGGAGAACACCGGGGAGCTGTTTTTT
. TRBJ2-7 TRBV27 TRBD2 CASSLTGGINEQYF TGTGCCAGCAGTTTAACGGGGGGGATCAACGAGCAGTACTTC
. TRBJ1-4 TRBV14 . CASSQTYMGEKLFF TGTGCCAGCAGCCAGACATATATGGGTGAAAAACTGTTTTTT
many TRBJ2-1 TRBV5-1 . CASSLSGEQFF TGCGCCAGCAGCTTGTCTGGGGAGCAGTTCTTC
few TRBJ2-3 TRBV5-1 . CASSFGGTGSTDTQYF TGCGCCAGCAGCTTCGGAGGGACTGGGAGCACAGATACGCAGTATTTT
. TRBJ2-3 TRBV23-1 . CASSPLPANSTDTQYF TGCGCCAGCAGTCCATTGCCGGCGAATAGCACAGATACGCAGTATTTT